Described below is a single T cell receptor beta chain sequence and its context. These data come from a study of blood T cell repertoires in COVID-19. Study-level information: PBMCs, B-cell-depleted T cells, or T cells were the source of the cDNA or gDNA that made up the material.

Original methodology: By means of reference gene primer amplification, nucleated cell counts were estimated. Libraries were prepared by immunoSEQ multiplex PCR; TCRdb keeps only in-frame clonotypes and omits some of them. For V, J and clone size, that table is used; D and trimming come from the DNA. The data show under 150,000 clones, around 80% seen once. This sequence originates from an elderly woman with active or convalescent COVID-19. The sequencing sample was made of peripheral blood.

The CDR3: CSASDRTGGNQPQHF. Written as DNA, the CDR3 is TGCAGTGCTAGTGATAGGACAGGGGGTAATCAGCCCCAGCATTTT. The chain couples TRBV20-1 to TRBJ1-5; 10 bases fit TRBD1. Germline CDR1 and CDR2: DFQATT and SNEGSKA (reference sequence). CDR3 length equals 15 residues. Losses at the gene ends were 3 bases for V and 4 bases for J; bases not matched to a gene: 6.